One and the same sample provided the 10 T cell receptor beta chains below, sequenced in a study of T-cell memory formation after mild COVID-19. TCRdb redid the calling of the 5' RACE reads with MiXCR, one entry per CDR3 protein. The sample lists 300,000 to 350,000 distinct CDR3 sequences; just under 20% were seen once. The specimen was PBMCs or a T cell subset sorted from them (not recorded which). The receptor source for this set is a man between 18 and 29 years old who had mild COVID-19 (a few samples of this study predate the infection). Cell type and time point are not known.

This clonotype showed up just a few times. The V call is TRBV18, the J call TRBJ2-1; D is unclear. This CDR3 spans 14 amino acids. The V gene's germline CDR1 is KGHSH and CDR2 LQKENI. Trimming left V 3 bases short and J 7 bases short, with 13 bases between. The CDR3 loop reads CASSPALQMNEQFF. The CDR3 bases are TGTGCCAGCTCACCGGCCCTACAAATGAATGAGCAGTTCTTC.

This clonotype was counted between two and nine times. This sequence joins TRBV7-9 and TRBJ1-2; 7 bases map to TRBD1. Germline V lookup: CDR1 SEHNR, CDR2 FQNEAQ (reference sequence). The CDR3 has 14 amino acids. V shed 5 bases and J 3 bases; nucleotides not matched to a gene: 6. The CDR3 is CASSPLDRDYGYTF. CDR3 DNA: TGTGCCAGCAGCCCTCTCGACAGGGACTATGGCTACACCTTC.

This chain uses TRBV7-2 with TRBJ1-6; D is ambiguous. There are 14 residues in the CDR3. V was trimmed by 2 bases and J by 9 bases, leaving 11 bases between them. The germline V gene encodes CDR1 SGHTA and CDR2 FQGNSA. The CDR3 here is CASSLRIGGSPLHF. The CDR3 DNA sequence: TGTGCCAGCAGCTTACGGATTGGAGGTTCACCCCTCCACTTT.

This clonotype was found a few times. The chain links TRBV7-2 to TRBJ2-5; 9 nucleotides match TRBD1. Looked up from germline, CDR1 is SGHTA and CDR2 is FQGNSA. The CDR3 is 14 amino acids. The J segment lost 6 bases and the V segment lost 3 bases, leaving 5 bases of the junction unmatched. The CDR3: CASSLGQGGQTQYF. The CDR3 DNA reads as TGTGCCAGCAGCTTGGGACAGGGAGGGCAGACCCAGTACTTC.

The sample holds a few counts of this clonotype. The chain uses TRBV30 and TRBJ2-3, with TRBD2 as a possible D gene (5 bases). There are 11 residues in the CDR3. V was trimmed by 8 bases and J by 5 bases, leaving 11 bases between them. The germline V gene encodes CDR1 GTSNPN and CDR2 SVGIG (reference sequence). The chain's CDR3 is CAREVGDTQYF. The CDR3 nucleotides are TGTGCCCGGGAAGTCGGAGATACGCAGTATTTT.

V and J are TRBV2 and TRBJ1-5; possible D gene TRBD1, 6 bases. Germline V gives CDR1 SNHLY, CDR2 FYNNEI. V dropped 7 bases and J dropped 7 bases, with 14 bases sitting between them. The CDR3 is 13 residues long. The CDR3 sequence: CASTVRGLQPQHF. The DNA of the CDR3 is TGTGCCAGCACTGTTCGGGGGCTCCAGCCCCAGCATTTT.

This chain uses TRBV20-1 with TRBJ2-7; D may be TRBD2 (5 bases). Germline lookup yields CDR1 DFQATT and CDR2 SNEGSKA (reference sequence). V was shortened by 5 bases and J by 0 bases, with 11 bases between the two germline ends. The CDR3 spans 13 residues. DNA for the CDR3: TGCAGTGCTCAGCGGATTAGCTCCTACGAGCAGTACTTC. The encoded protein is CSAQRISSYEQYF.

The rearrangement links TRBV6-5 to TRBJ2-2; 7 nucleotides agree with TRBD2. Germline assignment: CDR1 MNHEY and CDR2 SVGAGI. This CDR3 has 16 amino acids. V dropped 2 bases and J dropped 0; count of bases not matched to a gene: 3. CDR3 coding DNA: TGTGCCAGCAGTTACCTAGCGGTCGCGAACACCGGGGAGCTGTTTTTT. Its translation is CASSYLAVANTGELFF.

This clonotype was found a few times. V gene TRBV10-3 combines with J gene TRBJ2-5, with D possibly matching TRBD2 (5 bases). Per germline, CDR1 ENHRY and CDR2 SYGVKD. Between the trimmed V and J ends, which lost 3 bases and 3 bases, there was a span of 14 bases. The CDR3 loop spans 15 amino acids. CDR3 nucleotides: TGTGCCATCAGTGATCCAGCGGCCACGAAAGAGACCCAGTACTTC. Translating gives CAISDPAATKETQYF.

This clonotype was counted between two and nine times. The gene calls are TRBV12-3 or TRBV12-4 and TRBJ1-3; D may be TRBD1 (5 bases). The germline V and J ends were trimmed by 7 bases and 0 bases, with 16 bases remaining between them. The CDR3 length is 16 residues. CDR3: CASKSWGGSSGNTIYF. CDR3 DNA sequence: TGTGCCAGCAAGTCGTGGGGGGGATCCTCTGGAAACACCATATATTTT.